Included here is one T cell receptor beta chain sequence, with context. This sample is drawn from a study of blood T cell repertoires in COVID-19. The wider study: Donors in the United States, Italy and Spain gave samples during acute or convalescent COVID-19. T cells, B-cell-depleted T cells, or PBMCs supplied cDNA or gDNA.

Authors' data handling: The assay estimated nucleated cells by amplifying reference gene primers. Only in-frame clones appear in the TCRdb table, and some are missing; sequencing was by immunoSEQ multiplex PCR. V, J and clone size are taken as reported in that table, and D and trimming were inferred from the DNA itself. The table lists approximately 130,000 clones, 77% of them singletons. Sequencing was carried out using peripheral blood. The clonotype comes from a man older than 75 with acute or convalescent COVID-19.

CDR3 sequence (DNA): TGCGCCAGCAGCTTGGGGCTAGCGGGGTATAATGAGACCCAGTACTTC. It encodes CASSLGLAGYNETQYF. The gene calls are TRBV5-1 and TRBJ2-5; 9 nucleotides match TRBD2. V dropped 0 bases and J dropped 5; count of bases not matched to a gene: 8. The V gene's germline CDR1 is SGHRS and CDR2 YFSETQ. CDR3 size: 16 residues.